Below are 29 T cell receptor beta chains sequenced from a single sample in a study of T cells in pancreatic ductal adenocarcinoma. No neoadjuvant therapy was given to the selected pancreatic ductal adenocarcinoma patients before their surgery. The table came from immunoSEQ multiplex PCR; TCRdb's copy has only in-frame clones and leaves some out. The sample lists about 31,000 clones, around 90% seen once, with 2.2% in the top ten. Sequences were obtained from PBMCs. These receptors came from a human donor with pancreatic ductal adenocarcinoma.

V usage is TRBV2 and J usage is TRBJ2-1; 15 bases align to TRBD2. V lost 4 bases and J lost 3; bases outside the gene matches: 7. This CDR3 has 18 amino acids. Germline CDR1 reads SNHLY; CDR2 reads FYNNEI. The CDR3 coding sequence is TGTGCCAGCAGTGGGGGAGGGACTAGCGGGAGGTACTACAATGAGCAGTTCTTC. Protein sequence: CASSGGGTSGRYYNEQFF.

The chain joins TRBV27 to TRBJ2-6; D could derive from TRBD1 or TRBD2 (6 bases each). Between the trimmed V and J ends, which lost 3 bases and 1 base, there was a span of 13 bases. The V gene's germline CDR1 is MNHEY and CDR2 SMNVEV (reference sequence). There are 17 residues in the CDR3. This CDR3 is CASSFEGGPSGANVLTF. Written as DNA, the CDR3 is TGTGCCAGCAGTTTTGAGGGGGGACCTTCTGGGGCCAACGTCCTGACTTTC. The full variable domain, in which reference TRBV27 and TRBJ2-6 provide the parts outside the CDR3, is EAQVTQNPRYLITVTGKKLTVTCSQNMNHEYMSWYRQDPGLGLRQIYYSMNVEVTDKGDVPEGYKVSRKEKRNFPLILESPSPNQTSLYFCASSFEGGPSGANVLTFGAGSRLTVL.

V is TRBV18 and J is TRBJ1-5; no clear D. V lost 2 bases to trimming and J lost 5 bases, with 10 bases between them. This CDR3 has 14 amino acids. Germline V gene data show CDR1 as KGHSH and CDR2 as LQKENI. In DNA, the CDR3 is TGTGCCAGCTCACCATCATCGTTCGATCAGCCCCAGCATTTT. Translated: CASSPSSFDQPQHF.

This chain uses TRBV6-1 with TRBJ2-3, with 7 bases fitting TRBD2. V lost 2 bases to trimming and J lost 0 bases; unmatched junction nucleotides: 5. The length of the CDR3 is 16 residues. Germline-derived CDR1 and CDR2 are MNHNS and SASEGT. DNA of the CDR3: TGTGCCAGCAGTGAATCCAGCGGGGCTAGCACAGATACGCAGTATTTT. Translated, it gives CASSESSGASTDTQYF.

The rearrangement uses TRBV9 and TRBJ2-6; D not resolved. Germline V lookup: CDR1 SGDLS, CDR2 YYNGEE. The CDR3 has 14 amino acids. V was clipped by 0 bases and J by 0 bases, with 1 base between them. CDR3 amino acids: CASSVVSGANVLTF. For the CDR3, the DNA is TGTGCCAGCAGCGTAGTCTCTGGGGCCAACGTCCTGACTTTC.

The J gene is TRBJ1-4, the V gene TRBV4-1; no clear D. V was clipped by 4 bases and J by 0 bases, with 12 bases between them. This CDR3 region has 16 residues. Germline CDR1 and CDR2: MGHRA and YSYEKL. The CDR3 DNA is TGCGCCAGCAGCCTCCAGACGACCGCAACTAATGAAAAACTGTTTTTT. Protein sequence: CASSLQTTATNEKLFF.

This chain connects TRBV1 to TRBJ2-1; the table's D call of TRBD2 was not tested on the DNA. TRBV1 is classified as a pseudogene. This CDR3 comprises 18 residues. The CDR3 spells CTSSQDLLAGTSRNEQFF. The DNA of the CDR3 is TGCACCAGCAGCCAAGATCTTCTAGCGGGGACCTCAAGAAATGAGCAGTTCTTC.

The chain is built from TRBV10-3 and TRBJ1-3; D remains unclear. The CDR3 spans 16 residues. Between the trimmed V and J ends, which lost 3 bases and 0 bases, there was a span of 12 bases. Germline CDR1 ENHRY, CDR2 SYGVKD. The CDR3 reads CAISDRSQYSGNTIYF. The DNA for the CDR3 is TGTGCCATCAGTGATAGGTCACAGTACTCTGGAAACACCATATATTTT.

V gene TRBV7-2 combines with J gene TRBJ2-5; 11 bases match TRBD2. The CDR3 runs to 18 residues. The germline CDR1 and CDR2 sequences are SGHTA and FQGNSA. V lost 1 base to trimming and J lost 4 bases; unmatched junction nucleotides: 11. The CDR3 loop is CASSLVAGGPLGSETQYF. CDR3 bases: TGTGCCAGCAGCTTAGTAGCGGGAGGGCCGCTGGGGTCAGAGACCCAGTACTTC.

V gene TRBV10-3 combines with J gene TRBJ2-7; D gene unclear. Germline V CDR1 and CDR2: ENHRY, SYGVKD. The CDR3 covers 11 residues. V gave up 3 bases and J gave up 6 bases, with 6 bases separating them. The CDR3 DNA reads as TGTGCCATCAGTGACGGTGGCGAGCAGTACTTC. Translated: CAISDGGEQYF.

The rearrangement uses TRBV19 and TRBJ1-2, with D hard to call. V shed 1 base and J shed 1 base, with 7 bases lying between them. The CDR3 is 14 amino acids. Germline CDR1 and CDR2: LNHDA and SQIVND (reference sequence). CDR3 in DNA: TGTGCCAGTAGTATAGGGACCCTTAACTATGGCTACACCTTC. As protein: CASSIGTLNYGYTF.

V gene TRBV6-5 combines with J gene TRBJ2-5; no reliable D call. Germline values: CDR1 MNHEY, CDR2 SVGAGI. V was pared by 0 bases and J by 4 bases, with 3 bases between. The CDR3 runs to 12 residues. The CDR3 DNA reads TGTGCCAGCAGTTACTCTGGAGAGACCCAGTACTTC. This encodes CASSYSGETQYF.

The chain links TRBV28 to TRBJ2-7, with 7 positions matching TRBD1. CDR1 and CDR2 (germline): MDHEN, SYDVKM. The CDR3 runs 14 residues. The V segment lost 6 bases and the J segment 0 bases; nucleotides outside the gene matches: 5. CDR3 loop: CASRTGTVSYEQYF. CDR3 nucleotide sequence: TGTGCCAGCAGGACCGGGACAGTCTCCTACGAGCAGTACTTC.

The CDR3 DNA reads as TGCGCCAGCAGCTTGAGAGCGGGAGGTTCATACGAGCAGTACTTC. This gives the protein CASSLRAGGSYEQYF. V usage is TRBV5-1 and J usage is TRBJ2-7; TRBD2 matches at 9 bases. CDR1 is SGHRS and CDR2 is YFSETQ in the germline V gene. CDR3 length: 15 residues. Trimming took 1 base from V and 4 from J; bases not matched to a gene: 6.

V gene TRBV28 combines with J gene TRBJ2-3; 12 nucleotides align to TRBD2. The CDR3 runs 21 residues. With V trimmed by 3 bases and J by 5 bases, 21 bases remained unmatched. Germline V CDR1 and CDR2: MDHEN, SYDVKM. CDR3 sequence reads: CASSFTLRLAGDPGQGDTQYF. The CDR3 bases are TGTGCCAGCAGTTTCACCCTCCGACTAGCGGGGGATCCTGGGCAGGGAGATACGCAGTATTTT.

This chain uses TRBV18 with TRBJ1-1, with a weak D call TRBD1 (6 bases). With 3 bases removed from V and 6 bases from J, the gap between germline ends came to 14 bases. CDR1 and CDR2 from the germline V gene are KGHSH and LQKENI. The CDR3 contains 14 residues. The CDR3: CASSPQQGRSEAFF. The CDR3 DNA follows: TGTGCCAGCTCACCGCAGCAGGGGAGATCTGAAGCTTTCTTT.

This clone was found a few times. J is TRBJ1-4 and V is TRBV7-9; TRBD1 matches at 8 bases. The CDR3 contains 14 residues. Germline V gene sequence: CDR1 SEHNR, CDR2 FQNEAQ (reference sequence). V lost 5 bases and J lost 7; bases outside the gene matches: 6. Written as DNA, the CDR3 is TGTGCCAGCAGCACCGCAGGGGGCATTGAAAAACTGTTTTTT. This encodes CASSTAGGIEKLFF.

CDR3 protein: CASSLAKGWVTEAFF. The CDR3, as DNA: TGTGCCAGCAGCTTGGCCAAGGGATGGGTGACTGAAGCTTTCTTT. The chain recombines TRBV5-8 with TRBJ1-1; no clear D. Germline CDR1 is SGHTS and CDR2 is YDEGEE. The CDR3 loop spans 15 amino acids. V was clipped by 0 bases and J by 5 bases, with 14 bases between them.

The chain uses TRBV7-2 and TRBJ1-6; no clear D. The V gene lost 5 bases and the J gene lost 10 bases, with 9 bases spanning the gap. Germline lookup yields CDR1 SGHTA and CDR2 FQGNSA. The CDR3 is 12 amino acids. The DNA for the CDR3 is TGTGCCAGCAGCGTCCTTGGATCACCCCTCCACTTT. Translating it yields CASSVLGSPLHF.

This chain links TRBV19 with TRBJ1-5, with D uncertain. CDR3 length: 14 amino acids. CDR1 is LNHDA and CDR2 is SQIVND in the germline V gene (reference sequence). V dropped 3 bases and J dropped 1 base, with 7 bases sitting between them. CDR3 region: CASSIAGSNQPQHF. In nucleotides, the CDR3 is TGTGCCAGTAGTATTGCCGGGAGCAATCAGCCCCAGCATTTT.

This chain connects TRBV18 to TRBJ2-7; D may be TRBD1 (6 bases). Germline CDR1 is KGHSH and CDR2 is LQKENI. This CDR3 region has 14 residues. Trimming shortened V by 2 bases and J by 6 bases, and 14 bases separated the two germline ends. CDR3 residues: CASSPTGQRTEQYF. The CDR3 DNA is TGTGCCAGCTCACCAACGGGACAAAGGACCGAGCAGTACTTC.

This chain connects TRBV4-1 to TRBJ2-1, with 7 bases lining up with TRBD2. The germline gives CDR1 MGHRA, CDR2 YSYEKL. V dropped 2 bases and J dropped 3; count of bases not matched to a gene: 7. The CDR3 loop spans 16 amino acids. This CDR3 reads CASSQPRLASYNEQFF. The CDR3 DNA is TGCGCCAGCAGCCAACCCCGACTAGCTAGCTACAATGAGCAGTTCTTC.

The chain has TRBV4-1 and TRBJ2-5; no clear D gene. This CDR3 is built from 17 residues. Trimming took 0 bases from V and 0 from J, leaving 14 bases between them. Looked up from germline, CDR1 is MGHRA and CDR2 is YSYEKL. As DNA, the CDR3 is TGCGCCAGCAGCCAAGATCATCTACAGTCCTACCAAGAGACCCAGTACTTC. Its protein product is CASSQDHLQSYQETQYF.

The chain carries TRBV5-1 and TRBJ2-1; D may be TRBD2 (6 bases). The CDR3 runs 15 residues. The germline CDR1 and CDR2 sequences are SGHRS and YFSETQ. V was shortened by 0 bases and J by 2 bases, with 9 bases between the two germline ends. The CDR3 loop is CASSLGGNPYNEQFF. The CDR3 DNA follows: TGCGCCAGCAGCTTGGGCGGGAACCCCTACAATGAGCAGTTCTTC.

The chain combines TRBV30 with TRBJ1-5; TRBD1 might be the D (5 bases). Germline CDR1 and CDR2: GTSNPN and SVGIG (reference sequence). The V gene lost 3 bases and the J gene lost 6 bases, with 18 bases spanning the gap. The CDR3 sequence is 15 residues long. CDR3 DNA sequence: TGTGCCTGGAGCCAAATTACAGGTTATGGTCAGCCCCAGCATTTT. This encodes CAWSQITGYGQPQHF.

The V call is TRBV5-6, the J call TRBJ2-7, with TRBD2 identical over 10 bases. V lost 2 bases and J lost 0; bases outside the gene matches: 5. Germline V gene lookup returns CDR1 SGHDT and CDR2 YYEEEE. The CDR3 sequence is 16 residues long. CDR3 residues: CASSFSLAGVSYEQYF. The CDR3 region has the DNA TGTGCCAGCAGCTTTTCCCTAGCGGGAGTCTCCTACGAGCAGTACTTC.

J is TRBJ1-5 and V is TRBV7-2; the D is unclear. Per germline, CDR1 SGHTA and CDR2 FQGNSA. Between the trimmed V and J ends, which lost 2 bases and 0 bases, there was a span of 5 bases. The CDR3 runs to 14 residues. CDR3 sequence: CASSLINSNQPQHF. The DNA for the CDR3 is TGTGCCAGCAGCTTAATCAATAGCAATCAGCCCCAGCATTTT.

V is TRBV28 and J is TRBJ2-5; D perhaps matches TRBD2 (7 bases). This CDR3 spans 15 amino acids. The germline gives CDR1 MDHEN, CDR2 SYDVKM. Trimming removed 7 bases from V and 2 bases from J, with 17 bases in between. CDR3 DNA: TGTGCCAGCAATCCCTCAGGGAGGGGGCAAGAGACCCAGTACTTC. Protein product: CASNPSGRGQETQYF.

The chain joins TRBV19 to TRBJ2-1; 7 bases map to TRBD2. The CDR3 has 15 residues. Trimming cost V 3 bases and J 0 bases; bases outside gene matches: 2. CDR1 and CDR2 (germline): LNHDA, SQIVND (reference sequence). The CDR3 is CASSMGGSSYNEQFF. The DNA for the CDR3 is TGTGCCAGTAGTATGGGCGGGAGCTCCTACAATGAGCAGTTCTTC.